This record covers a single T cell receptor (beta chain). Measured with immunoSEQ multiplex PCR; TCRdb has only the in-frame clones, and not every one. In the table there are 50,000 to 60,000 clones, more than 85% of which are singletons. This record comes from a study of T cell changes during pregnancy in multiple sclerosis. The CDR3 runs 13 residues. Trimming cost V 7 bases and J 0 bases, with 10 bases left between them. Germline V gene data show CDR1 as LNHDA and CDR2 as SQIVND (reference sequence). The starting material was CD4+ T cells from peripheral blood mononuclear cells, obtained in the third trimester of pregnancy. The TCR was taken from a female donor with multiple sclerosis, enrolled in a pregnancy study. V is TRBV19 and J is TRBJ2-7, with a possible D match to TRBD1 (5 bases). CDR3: CASTKGVSYEQYF. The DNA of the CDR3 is TGTGCCAGTACCAAAGGGGTCTCCTACGAGCAGTACTTC.